A single sample gave rise to the 28 T cell receptor beta chains below, sequenced in a study of cytotoxic CD8 clonotypes in ibrutinib-treated CLL. The table came from immunoSEQ multiplex PCR; TCRdb's copy has only in-frame clones and leaves some out. The profile shows more than 110,000 clones, approximately 80% of them singletons. This material consisted of PBMCs, taken after 36 months of ibrutinib treatment. These receptors all come from a human donor with chronic lymphocytic leukemia.

The V gene is TRBV1, the J gene TRBJ1-4; the DNA was not used to check the table's D call, TRBD1. TRBV1 is listed as a pseudogene. The CDR3 spans 17 residues. The CDR3, as DNA: TGCACCAGCAGCCAAGATAAAATGGGCAGGGGCGGTGAAAAACTGTTTTTT. Amino acids: CTSSQDKMGRGGEKLFF.

This rearrangement joins TRBV10-3 to TRBJ1-5; TRBD1 might be the D (5 bases). The germline CDR1 and CDR2 sequences are ENHRY and SYGVKD. V was shortened by 0 bases and J by 4 bases, with 13 bases between the two germline ends. There are 16 residues in the CDR3. This CDR3 reads CAISESIGAQNQPQHF. CDR3 nucleotides: TGTGCCATCAGTGAGTCCATTGGGGCCCAAAATCAGCCCCAGCATTTT.

J is TRBJ1-2 and V is TRBV27; 11 nucleotides line up with TRBD1. CDR1 and CDR2 (germline): MNHEY, SMNVEV (reference sequence). J was trimmed by 3 bases and V by 7 bases; bases with no gene match: 4. The CDR3 extends over 14 amino acids. The CDR3 DNA follows: TGTGCCAGCACCCGGACAGGGGGCTACTATGGCTACACCTTC. Protein product: CASTRTGGYYGYTF.

This rearrangement joins TRBV6-1 to TRBJ1-4, with D possibly being TRBD1 (6 bases). This CDR3 region has 17 residues. V dropped 4 bases and J dropped 8 bases, with 23 bases sitting between them. Germline-derived CDR1 and CDR2 are MNHNS and SASEGT. The CDR3 nucleotides are TGTGCCAGCAGTGGCGAGACTGGACGTCTGGACAGCGAAAAACTGTTTTTT. This sequence encodes CASSGETGRLDSEKLFF.

This clone was observed a few times. The rearrangement links TRBV29-1 to TRBJ1-2; D not certain. Trimming shortened V by 7 bases and J by 5 bases, and 8 bases separated the two germline ends. CDR3 length: 10 residues. Germline CDR1 SQVTM, CDR2 ANQGSEA. CDR3 loop: CSADAYGYTF. The CDR3 DNA reads as TGCAGCGCGGACGCTTATGGCTACACCTTC.

The rearrangement links TRBV30 to TRBJ1-2; D call uncertain. Germline CDR1 and CDR2: GTSNPN and SVGIG (reference sequence). CDR3 length: 17 residues. V lost 4 bases to trimming and J lost 2 bases, with 23 bases between them. CDR3 sequence (DNA): TGTGCCTGGATTGGTTCCTCCAGAAAGTCCAAAAACTATGGCTACACCTTC. As protein: CAWIGSSRKSKNYGYTF. Using reference TRBV30 and TRBJ1-2 for the parts outside the CDR3, the full variable domain is SQTIHQWPATLVQPVGSPLSLECTVEGTSNPNLYWYRQAAGRGLQLLFYSVGIGQISSEVPQNLSASRPQDRQFILSSKKLLLSDSGFYLCAWIGSSRKSKNYGYTFGSGTRLTVV.

This clone has just one count. The rearrangement joins TRBV7-8 to TRBJ1-2; D unclear. V lost 1 base, J lost 6 bases, and 9 bases lay in between. CDR3 length: 13 amino acids. From germline, CDR1 is SGHVS and CDR2 FQNEAQ. Here the CDR3 reads CASSLGPSDGYTF. CDR3 in DNA: TGTGCCAGCAGCTTAGGACCCTCTGATGGCTACACCTTC.

The J gene is TRBJ2-1, the V gene TRBV7-9; unclear D gene. Trimming cost V 0 bases and J 11 bases, with 11 bases left between them. The CDR3 runs to 13 residues. The germline V gene has CDR1 SEHNR and CDR2 FQNEAQ (reference sequence). The CDR3 reads CASSLALEDKQFF. The CDR3 coding sequence is TGTGCCAGCAGCTTAGCGCTAGAAGACAAGCAGTTCTTC.

The rearrangement joins TRBV19 to TRBJ2-7; a weak D match, TRBD1 (5 bases). The V gene lost 5 bases and the J gene lost 6 bases, with 14 bases spanning the gap. This CDR3 is built from 13 residues. Germline CDR1 and CDR2: LNHDA and SQIVND (reference sequence). CDR3 protein: CASSPYGRAEQYF. The DNA of the CDR3 is TGTGCCAGTAGTCCCTACGGCAGGGCCGAGCAGTACTTC. Variable domain in full (rest from reference TRBV19 and TRBJ2-7): DGGITQSPKYLFRKEGQNVTLSCEQNLNHDAMYWYRQDPGQGLRLIYYSQIVNDFQKGDIAEGYSVSREKKESFPLTVTSAQKNPTAFYLCASSPYGRAEQYFGPGTRLTVT.

This rearrangement joins TRBV11-2 to TRBJ2-5, with 7 nucleotides matching TRBD1. J was trimmed by 5 bases and V by 5 bases; bases with no gene match: 8. From germline, CDR1 is SGHAT and CDR2 FQNNGV. The CDR3 sequence is 14 residues long. The CDR3, as DNA: TGTGCCAGCAGCCTTATTAGGGGGCTTGAGACCCAGTACTTC. This encodes CASSLIRGLETQYF.

The chain is built from TRBV19 and TRBJ1-5; D gene uncertain. Germline CDR1 LNHDA, CDR2 SQIVND (reference sequence). V was shortened by 7 bases and J by 2 bases, with 12 bases between the two germline ends. The CDR3 is 14 amino acids. This CDR3 is CASMDPMGNQPQHF. The CDR3 coding sequence is TGTGCCAGTATGGACCCGATGGGCAATCAGCCCCAGCATTTT.

This clone occurred many times. This chain joins TRBV28 and TRBJ2-1, with a tentative D call TRBD2 (5 bases). The CDR3 sequence is 15 residues long. Germline V gene data show CDR1 as MDHEN and CDR2 as SYDVKM. V was clipped by 3 bases and J by 0 bases, with 9 bases between them. Here the CDR3 DNA reads TGTGCCAGCAGTTTGCTAGGGAGCTCCTACAATGAGCAGTTCTTC. Translation: CASSLLGSSYNEQFF.

V and J are TRBV6-5 and TRBJ1-4; D is unclear. This CDR3 region has 15 residues. Looked up from germline, CDR1 is MNHEY and CDR2 is SVGAGI. Trimming removed 0 bases from V and 4 bases from J, with 9 bases in between. The CDR3 loop reads CASSYSELVNEKLFF. The CDR3 DNA is TGTGCCAGCAGTTACTCGGAGCTAGTTAATGAAAAACTGTTTTTT.

This clone was found a few times. The chain carries TRBV5-1 and TRBJ1-2; 7 bases line up with TRBD1. V trimming: 0 bases; J trimming: 3 bases; junction bases outside the gene matches: 5. CDR1 SGHRS and CDR2 YFSETQ come from the germline V gene. The CDR3 is 15 amino acids. The CDR3 DNA reads TGCGCCAGCAGCTTGGCCAGTACAGGGGACTATGGCTACACCTTC. This gives the protein CASSLASTGDYGYTF.

This clone was counted only a few times. The chain couples TRBV19 to TRBJ2-2; a weak D match, TRBD2 (5 bases). Trimming removed 6 bases from V and 4 bases from J, with 15 bases in between. Germline assignment: CDR1 LNHDA and CDR2 SQIVND (reference sequence). The length of the CDR3 is 15 residues. For the CDR3, the DNA is TGTGCCAGTAGCCCAGAGCGGCGCGGCACCGGGGAGCTGTTTTTT. It specifies CASSPERRGTGELFF.

The gene calls are TRBV5-1 and TRBJ2-3; the match to TRBD1 covers 7 bases. The trim removed 4 bases at V and 1 base at J, leaving 3 bases unmatched. This CDR3 region has 14 residues. Germline V lookup: CDR1 SGHRS, CDR2 YFSETQ. This chain's CDR3 is CASSIDRGTDTQYF. CDR3 DNA sequence: TGCGCCAGCAGCATAGACAGGGGCACAGATACGCAGTATTTT.

This CDR3 reads CASSPRLAGTSTDTQYF. As DNA, the CDR3 is TGTGCCAGCAGCCCCAGACTAGCGGGGACTAGCACAGATACGCAGTATTTT. The chain couples TRBV5-4 to TRBJ2-3; 11 bases map to TRBD2. The CDR3 length is 17 residues. The J segment lost 0 bases and the V segment lost 4 bases, leaving 7 bases of the junction unmatched. CDR1 and CDR2 (germline): SGHNT, YYREEE (reference sequence). Full variable domain (outside the CDR3, taken from reference TRBV5-4 and TRBJ2-3): ETGVTQSPTHLIKTRGQQVTLRCSSQSGHNTVSWYQQALGQGPQFIFQYYREEENGRGNFPPRFSGLQFPNYSSELNVNALELDDSALYLCASSPRLAGTSTDTQYFGPGTRLTVL.

This clone was observed a handful of times. The J gene is TRBJ2-3, the V gene TRBV30; D is ambiguous. Looked up from germline, CDR1 is GTSNPN and CDR2 is SVGIG (reference sequence). V was trimmed by 7 bases and J by 1 base, leaving 12 bases between them. This CDR3 region has 13 residues. The CDR3 DNA reads as TGTGCCTCACCTAGGGCAGGCACAGATACGCAGTATTTT. This translates into CASPRAGTDTQYF.

The chain combines TRBV11-2 with TRBJ2-5; 9 bases agree with TRBD2. The trim removed 3 bases at V and 4 bases at J, leaving 6 bases unmatched. This CDR3 is built from 15 residues. Per germline, CDR1 SGHAT and CDR2 FQNNGV. The CDR3 here is CASSLRLAVVETQYF. CDR3 nucleotide sequence: TGTGCCAGCAGCTTGAGACTAGCGGTGGTAGAGACCCAGTACTTC.

In its sample, this clone was seen a few times. The chain joins TRBV11-2 to TRBJ2-7; D is undetermined. Per germline, CDR1 SGHAT and CDR2 FQNNGV. Trimming stripped 5 bases from V and 3 bases from J, with 5 bases between. The CDR3 extends over 11 amino acids. CDR3 bases: TGTGCCAGCAGCCTCCTCTACGAGCAGTACTTC. Its protein is CASSLLYEQYF.

The chain carries TRBV27 and TRBJ1-6; the match to TRBD1 covers 7 bases. Trimming cost V 3 bases and J 9 bases; bases outside gene matches: 8. Germline V gene lookup returns CDR1 MNHEY and CDR2 SMNVEV (reference sequence). The CDR3 length is 15 residues. The CDR3: CASSLSQGGFSPLHF. The CDR3 DNA reads TGTGCCAGCAGTTTGAGCCAGGGGGGTTTTTCACCCCTCCACTTT.

The chain recombines TRBV28 with TRBJ1-5, with no clear D. The V end was cut by 5 bases, the J end by 9 bases, with 11 bases between. The CDR3 is 12 residues long. Germline V gene sequence: CDR1 MDHEN, CDR2 SYDVKM. In nucleotides, the CDR3 is TGTGCCAGCAGTCCAAAGATGGGGCCCCAGCATTTT. Its translation is CASSPKMGPQHF.

This chain links TRBV9 with TRBJ2-3; 7 nucleotides line up with TRBD2. The ends lost 0 bases at V and 2 bases at J; junction bases unmatched: 9. CDR1 is SGDLS, CDR2 YYNGEE, per germline. The CDR3 is 17 amino acids. CDR3 DNA sequence: TGTGCCAGCAGCGTAGGAAGCGGGACCGCAAACACAGATACGCAGTATTTT. Translation gives CASSVGSGTANTDTQYF. Looking up the rest from reference TRBV9 and TRBJ2-3 gives the full variable domain: DSGVTQTPKHLITATGQRVTLRCSPRSGDLSVYWYQQSLDQGLQFLIQYYNGEERAKGNILERFSAQQFPDLHSELNLSSLELGDSALYFCASSVGSGTANTDTQYFGPGTRLTVL.

This chain uses TRBV7-8 with TRBJ1-3; 10 bases match TRBD1. This CDR3 spans 16 amino acids. Germline assignment: CDR1 SGHVS and CDR2 FQNEAQ. V was clipped by 6 bases and J by 3 bases; unmatched bases: 8. The CDR3 coding sequence is TGTGCCAGCAGTTTCAGACGGACAGGGGGTGGAAACACCATATATTTT. It is translated as CASSFRRTGGGNTIYF. Complete variable domain (other parts from reference TRBV7-8 and TRBJ1-3): GAGVSQSPRYKVAKRGQDVALRCDPISGHVSLFWYQQALGQGPEFLTYFQNEAQLDKSGLPSDRFFAERPEGSVSTLKIQRTQQEDSAVYLCASSFRRTGGGNTIYFGEGSWLTVV.

V is TRBV6-5 and J is TRBJ1-1; no clear D gene. Trimming removed 1 base at V and 5 bases at J, with 11 bases between. This CDR3 spans 14 amino acids. The V gene's germline CDR1 is MNHEY and CDR2 SVGAGI. The CDR3 is CASSYLQRGTEAFF. The CDR3 DNA reads as TGTGCCAGCAGTTACTTACAACGGGGTACTGAAGCTTTCTTT.

The chain links TRBV28 to TRBJ2-7; 10 bases are shared with TRBD1. V gave up 4 bases and J gave up 2 bases; unmatched junction bases: 5. CDR3 length: 15 residues. Per the germline V gene, CDR1 is MDHEN and CDR2 is SYDVKM. The CDR3 nucleotides are TGTGCCAGCAGTTACGGACAGGGGGGAACCTACGAGCAGTACTTC. This translates into CASSYGQGGTYEQYF.

This clone was counted only a few times. This chain uses TRBV9 with TRBJ2-1; 8 bases align to TRBD2. The CDR3 loop spans 14 amino acids. Germline V gives CDR1 SGDLS, CDR2 YYNGEE. Trimming cost V 0 bases and J 7 bases; bases outside gene matches: 3. This CDR3 reads CASSVVSGGNEQFF. CDR3 coding DNA: TGTGCCAGCAGCGTAGTGAGCGGGGGAAATGAGCAGTTCTTC.

The rearrangement joins TRBV5-6 to TRBJ1-1; 7 nucleotides agree with TRBD1. V was pared by 4 bases and J by 0 bases, with 3 bases of the junction left unmatched. Germline values: CDR1 SGHDT, CDR2 YYEEEE. This CDR3 contains 14 residues. The CDR3 here is CASSPTGMNTEAFF. DNA of the CDR3: TGTGCCAGCAGCCCGACAGGGATGAACACTGAAGCTTTCTTT.